The T cell receptor (beta chain) described here comes from a study of T cell clones after liver transplantation. In the study overall: Graft-donor-reactive sequences were compared with third-party-reactive TCRbeta sequences from pre-transplant mixed lymphocyte reactions. Patients counted as tolerant after at least one year off all immunosuppression, enzymes not exceeding twice normal.

Assay: immunoSEQ multiplex PCR; the TCRdb copy retains only in-frame clones and omits some. The sample comprises more than 65,000 clones, about 80% of which are singletons, and about 0.79% rests with the top ten. Germline V gene sequence: CDR1 MDHEN, CDR2 SYDVKM. V shed 3 bases and J shed 6 bases, with 15 bases lying between them. This CDR3 is 15 amino acids long. The specimen comprised CD4+ T cells from blood, sampled 12 months after liver transplant. The clonotype comes from a human patient who received a liver transplant. A subset of T cells may come from the graft donor. This rearrangement joins TRBV28 to TRBJ2-4; possibly TRBD1 for D (6 bases). The CDR3 here is CASSLGAGLSNIQYF. The DNA for the CDR3 is TGTGCCAGCAGTTTGGGGGCAGGGCTATCAAACATTCAGTACTTC.